Shown below are 6 T cell receptor beta chains from a single sample sequenced in a study of blood T cells in healthy people across ages. Together with a sample-barcoded 5' primer, a J-beta primer mix was included in a second PCR lasting about 6 to 11 cycles. One entry per CDR3 protein, called by TCRdb with MiXCR from the 5' RACE reads. The sample consists of 800,000 or so distinct CDR3 sequences, roughly 25% of them appearing once. The same specimen was also included in a second study, on T cells of mothers and their children.

Sequencing used blood. The receptors come from a boy aged 5-17 years in good health.

In this sample, this clonotype turned up a few times. This chain connects TRBV7-9 to TRBJ1-2; a possible D gene is TRBD1 (6 bases). The CDR3 is 14 residues long. Trimming stripped 5 bases from V and 4 bases from J, with 14 bases between. CDR1 is SEHNR and CDR2 is FQNEAQ in the germline V gene (reference sequence). The CDR3 DNA reads as TGTGCCAGCAGCCCCGCCGGAGGGGGCTATGGCTACACCTTC. The encoded protein is CASSPAGGGYGYTF.

CDR3 sequence reads: CASSIGRFSGANVLTF. CDR3 DNA sequence: TGTGCCAGTAGTATAGGCAGGTTCTCTGGGGCCAACGTCCTGACTTTC. The chain is built from TRBV19 and TRBJ2-6, with D uncertain. The CDR3 runs 16 residues. Per the germline V gene, CDR1 is LNHDA and CDR2 is SQIVND (reference sequence). Deletions cut 1 base from V and 0 bases from J, with 7 bases between.

This chain uses TRBV29-1 with TRBJ2-7; D may be TRBD2 (5 bases). The CDR3 consists of 12 residues. The V gene's germline CDR1 is SQVTM and CDR2 ANQGSEA. The V end was cut by 4 bases, the J end by 7 bases, with 14 bases between. The CDR3, as DNA: TGCAGCGTTGTGAGACGGGGAGAAGAGCAGTACTTC. Its translation: CSVVRRGEEQYF.

In its sample, this clonotype was seen many times. V is TRBV28 and J is TRBJ2-1; TRBD2 might be the D (6 bases). V lost 7 bases and J lost 9, with 22 bases in between. CDR1 is MDHEN, CDR2 SYDVKM, per germline. This CDR3 region has 15 residues. CDR3 DNA sequence: TGTGCCAGCAACATCGAGGGAGGACTCCACAGTGAGCAGTTCTTC. Protein product: CASNIEGGLHSEQFF.

This clonotype was counted only a few times. J is TRBJ2-5 and V is TRBV29-1; D might be TRBD1 (6 bases). The CDR3 runs 11 residues. V lost 7 bases and J lost 5, with 11 bases in between. Germline lookup yields CDR1 SQVTM and CDR2 ANQGSEA. CDR3 sequence: CSATTGETQYF. The DNA for the CDR3 is TGCAGCGCCACCACAGGGGAGACCCAGTACTTC.

The chain is built from TRBV7-2 and TRBJ2-1; D is unresolved. Between the trimmed V and J ends, which lost 6 bases and 4 bases, there was a span of 13 bases. The CDR3 consists of 14 residues. The germline V gene has CDR1 SGHTA and CDR2 FQGNSA. The DNA of the CDR3 is TGTGCCAGCAGTATCGGTGGCATTTACAATGAGCAGTTCTTC. Protein product: CASSIGGIYNEQFF.